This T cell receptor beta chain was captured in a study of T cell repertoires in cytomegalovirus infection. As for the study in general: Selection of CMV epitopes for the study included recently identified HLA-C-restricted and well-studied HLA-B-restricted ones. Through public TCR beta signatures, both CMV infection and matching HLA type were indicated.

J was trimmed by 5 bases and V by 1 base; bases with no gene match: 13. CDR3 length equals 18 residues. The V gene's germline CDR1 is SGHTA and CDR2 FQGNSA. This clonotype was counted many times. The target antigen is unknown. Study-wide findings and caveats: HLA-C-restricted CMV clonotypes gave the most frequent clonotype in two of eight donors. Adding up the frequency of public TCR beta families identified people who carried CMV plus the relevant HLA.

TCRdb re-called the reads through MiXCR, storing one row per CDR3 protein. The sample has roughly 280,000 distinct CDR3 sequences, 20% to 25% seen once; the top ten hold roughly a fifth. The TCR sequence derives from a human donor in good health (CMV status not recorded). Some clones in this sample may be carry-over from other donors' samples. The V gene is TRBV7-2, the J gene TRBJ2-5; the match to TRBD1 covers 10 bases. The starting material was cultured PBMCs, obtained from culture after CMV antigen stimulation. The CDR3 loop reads CASSLGLRDRGEGETQYF. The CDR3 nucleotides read TGTGCCAGCAGCTTAGGTCTGAGGGACAGGGGAGAGGGGGAGACCCAGTACTTC.